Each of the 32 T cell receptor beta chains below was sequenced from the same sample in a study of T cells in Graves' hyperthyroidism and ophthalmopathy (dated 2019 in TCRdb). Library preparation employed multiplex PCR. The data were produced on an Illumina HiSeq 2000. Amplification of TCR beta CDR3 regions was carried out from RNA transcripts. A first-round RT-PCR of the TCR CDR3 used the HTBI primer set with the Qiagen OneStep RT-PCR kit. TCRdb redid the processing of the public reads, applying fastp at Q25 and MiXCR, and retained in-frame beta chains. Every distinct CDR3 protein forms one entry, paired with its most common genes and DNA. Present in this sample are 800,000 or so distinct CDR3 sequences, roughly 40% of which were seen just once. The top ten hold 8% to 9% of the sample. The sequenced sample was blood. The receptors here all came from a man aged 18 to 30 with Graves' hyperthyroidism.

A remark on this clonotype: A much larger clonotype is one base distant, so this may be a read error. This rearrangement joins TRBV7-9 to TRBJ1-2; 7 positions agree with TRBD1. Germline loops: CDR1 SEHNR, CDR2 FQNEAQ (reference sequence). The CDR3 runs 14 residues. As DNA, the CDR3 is TGTGGCAGCAGCCAAGACAGGGTTAACTATGGCTACACCTTC. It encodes CGSSQDRVNYGYTF.

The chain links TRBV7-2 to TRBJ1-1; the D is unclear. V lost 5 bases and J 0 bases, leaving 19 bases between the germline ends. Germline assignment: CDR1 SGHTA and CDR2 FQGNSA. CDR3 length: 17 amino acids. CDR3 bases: TGTGCCAGCAGCCCTAGGACCGAAGTCCCTATGAACACTGAAGCTTTCTTT. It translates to CASSPRTEVPMNTEAFF.

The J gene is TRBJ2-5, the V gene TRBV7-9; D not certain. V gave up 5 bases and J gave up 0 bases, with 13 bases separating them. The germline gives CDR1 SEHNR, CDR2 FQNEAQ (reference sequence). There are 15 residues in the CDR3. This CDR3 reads CASSPFHLNQETQYF. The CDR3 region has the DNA TGTGCCAGCAGCCCCTTCCACCTAAACCAAGAGACCCAGTACTTC.

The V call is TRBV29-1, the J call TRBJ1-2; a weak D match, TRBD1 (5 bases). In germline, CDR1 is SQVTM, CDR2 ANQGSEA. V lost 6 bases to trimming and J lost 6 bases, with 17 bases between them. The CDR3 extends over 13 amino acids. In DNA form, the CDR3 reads TGCAGCGTATTAGACGGGGGTGGGCATGGCTACACCTTC. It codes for CSVLDGGGHGYTF.

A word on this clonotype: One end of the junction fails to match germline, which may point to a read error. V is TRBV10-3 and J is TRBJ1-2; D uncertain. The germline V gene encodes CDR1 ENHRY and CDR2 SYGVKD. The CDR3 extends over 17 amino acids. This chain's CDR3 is CASSYSLRFLLNYGYTF. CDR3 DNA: TGTGCCAGCAGTTACTCATTACGCTTTCTTCTGAACTATGGCTACACCTTC.

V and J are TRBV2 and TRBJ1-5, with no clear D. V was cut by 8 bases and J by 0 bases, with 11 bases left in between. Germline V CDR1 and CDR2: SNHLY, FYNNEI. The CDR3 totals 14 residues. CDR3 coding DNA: TGTGCCAGCGTGGTTTGGGGTAGCAATCAGCCCCAGCATTTT. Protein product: CASVVWGSNQPQHF.

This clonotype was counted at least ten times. This chain's CDR3 is CASSSGTGIRETQYF. The CDR3 DNA is TGTGCCAGCAGCTCCGGGACAGGGATTCGAGAGACCCAGTACTTC. The gene calls are TRBV7-9 and TRBJ2-5, with 9 bases aligning to TRBD1. Germline lookup yields CDR1 SEHNR and CDR2 FQNEAQ (reference sequence). CDR3 length equals 15 residues. Losses at the gene ends were 4 bases for V and 4 bases for J; bases not matched to a gene: 7.

The CDR3 is CASFGWTSVEETQYF. The CDR3 DNA reads TGTGCCAGCTTCGGATGGACTAGCGTCGAAGAGACCCAGTACTTC. This sequence joins TRBV25-1 and TRBJ2-5, with 9 bases lining up with TRBD2. The CDR3 runs 15 residues. Germline-derived CDR1 and CDR2 are MGHDK and SYGVNS. Trimming at V came to 8 bases and at J to 3 bases, leaving 10 bases not matched to a gene. The full variable domain, completed using reference TRBV25-1 and TRBJ2-5, is EADIYQTPRYLVIGTGKKITLECSQTMGHDKMYWYQQDPGMELHLIHYSYGVNSTEKGDLSSESTVSRIRTEHFPLTLESARPSHTSQYLCASFGWTSVEETQYFGPGTRLLVL.

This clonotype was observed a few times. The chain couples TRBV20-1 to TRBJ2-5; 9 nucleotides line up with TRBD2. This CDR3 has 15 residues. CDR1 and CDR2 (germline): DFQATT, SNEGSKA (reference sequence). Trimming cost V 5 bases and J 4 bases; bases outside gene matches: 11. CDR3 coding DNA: TGCAGTGCTTGGCCACCCCAAGCGGGGGGAGAGACCCAGTACTTC. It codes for CSAWPPQAGGETQYF.

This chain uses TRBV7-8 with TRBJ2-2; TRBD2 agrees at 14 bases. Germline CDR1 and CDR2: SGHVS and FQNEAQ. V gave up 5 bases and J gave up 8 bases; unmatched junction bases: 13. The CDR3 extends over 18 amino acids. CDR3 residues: CASSPRLAGGPVLGELFF. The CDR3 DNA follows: TGTGCCAGCAGCCCGAGACTAGCGGGAGGGCCCGTGCTTGGGGAGCTGTTTTTT.

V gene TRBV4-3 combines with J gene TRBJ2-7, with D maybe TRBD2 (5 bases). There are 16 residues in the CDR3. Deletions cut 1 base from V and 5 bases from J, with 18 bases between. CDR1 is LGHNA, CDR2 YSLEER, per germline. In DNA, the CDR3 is TGCGCCAGCAGCCAAGGAGTGGCTAGCAGACTGGACGAGCAGTACTTC. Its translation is CASSQGVASRLDEQYF.

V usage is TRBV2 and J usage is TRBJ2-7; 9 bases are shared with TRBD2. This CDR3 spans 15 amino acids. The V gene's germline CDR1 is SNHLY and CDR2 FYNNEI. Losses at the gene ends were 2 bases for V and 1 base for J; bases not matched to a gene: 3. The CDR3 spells CASSEWTSASYEQYF. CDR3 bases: TGTGCCAGCAGTGAATGGACTAGCGCTTCCTACGAGCAGTACTTC.

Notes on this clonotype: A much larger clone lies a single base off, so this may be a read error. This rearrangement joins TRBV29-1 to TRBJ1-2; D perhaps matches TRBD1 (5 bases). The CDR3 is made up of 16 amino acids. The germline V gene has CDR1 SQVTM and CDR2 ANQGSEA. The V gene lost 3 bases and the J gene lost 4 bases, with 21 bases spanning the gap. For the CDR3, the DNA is TGCAGCGTTGAGAGGGGTCAGGGAGCGTTAAGCTATGGCTACACCTTC. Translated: CSVERGQGALSYGYTF.

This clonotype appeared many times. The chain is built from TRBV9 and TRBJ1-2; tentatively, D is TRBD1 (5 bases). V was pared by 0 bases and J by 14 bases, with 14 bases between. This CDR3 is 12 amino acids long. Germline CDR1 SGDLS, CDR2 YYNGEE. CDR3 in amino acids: CASSVAAGQVTF. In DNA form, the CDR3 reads TGTGCCAGCAGCGTAGCCGCAGGGCAGGTAACCTTC.

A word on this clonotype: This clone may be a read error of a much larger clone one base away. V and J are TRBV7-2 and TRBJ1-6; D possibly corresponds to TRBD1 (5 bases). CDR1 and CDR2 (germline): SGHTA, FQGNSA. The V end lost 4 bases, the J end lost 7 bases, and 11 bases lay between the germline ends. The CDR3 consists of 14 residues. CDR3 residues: CASSSPGLNSPLHF. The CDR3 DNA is TGTGCCAGCAGCTCCCCAGGGCTGAATTCACCCCTCCACTTT. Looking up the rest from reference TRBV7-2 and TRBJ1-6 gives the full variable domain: GAGVSQSPSNKVTEKGKDVELRCDPISGHTALYWYRQSLGQGLEFLIYFQGNSAPDKSGLPSDRFSAERTGGSVSTLTIQRTQQEDSAVYLCASSSPGLNSPLHFGNGTRLTVT.

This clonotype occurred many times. CDR3 protein: CASTQEGSGANVLTF. The DNA for the CDR3 is TGTGCCAGCACCCAGGAAGGCTCTGGGGCCAACGTCCTGACTTTC. The V gene is TRBV7-9, the J gene TRBJ2-6; D unresolved. The CDR3 is made up of 15 amino acids. Germline CDR1 is SEHNR and CDR2 is FQNEAQ (reference sequence). Trimming shortened V by 7 bases and J by 0 bases, and 10 bases separated the two germline ends. Together with reference TRBV7-9 and TRBJ2-6, the CDR3 gives the full variable domain: DTGVSQNPRHKITKRGQNVTFRCDPISEHNRLYWYRQTLGQGPEFLTYFQNEAQLEKSRLLSDRFSAERPKGSFSTLEIQRTEQGDSAMYLCASTQEGSGANVLTFGAGSRLTVL.

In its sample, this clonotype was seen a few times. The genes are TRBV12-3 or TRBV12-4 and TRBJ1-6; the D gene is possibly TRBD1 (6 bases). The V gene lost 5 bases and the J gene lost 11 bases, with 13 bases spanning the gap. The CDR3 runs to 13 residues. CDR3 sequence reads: CASSPSQGPPLHF. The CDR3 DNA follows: TGTGCCAGCAGTCCCTCACAGGGTCCACCCCTCCACTTT.

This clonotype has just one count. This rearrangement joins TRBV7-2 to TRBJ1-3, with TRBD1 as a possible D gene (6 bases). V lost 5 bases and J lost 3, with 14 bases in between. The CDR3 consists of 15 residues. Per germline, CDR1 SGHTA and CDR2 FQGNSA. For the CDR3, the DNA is TGTGCCAGCAGCCCAGAGGGGGGATATGGAAACACCATATATTTT. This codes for CASSPEGGYGNTIYF. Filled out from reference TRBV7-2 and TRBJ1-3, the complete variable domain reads GAGVSQSPSNKVTEKGKDVELRCDPISGHTALYWYRQSLGQGLEFLIYFQGNSAPDKSGLPSDRFSAERTGGSVSTLTIQRTQQEDSAVYLCASSPEGGYGNTIYFGEGSWLTVV.

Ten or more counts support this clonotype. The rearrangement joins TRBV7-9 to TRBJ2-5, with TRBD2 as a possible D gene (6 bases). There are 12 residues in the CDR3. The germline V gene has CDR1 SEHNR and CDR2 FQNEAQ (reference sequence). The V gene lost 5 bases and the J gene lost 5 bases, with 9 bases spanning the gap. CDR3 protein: CASSGDWETQYF. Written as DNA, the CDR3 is TGTGCCAGCAGCGGGGACTGGGAGACCCAGTACTTC.

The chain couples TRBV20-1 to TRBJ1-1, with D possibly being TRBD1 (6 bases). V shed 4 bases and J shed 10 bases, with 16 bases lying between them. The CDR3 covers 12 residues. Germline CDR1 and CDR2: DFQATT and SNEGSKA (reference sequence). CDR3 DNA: TGCAGTGCTACCGAGAGGGAGGGGGGAGCTTTCTTT. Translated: CSATEREGGAFF.

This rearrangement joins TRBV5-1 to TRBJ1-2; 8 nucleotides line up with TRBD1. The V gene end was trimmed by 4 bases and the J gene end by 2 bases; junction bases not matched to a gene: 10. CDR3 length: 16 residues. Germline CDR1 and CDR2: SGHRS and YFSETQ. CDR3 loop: CASSPGQGGGNYGYTF. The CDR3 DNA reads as TGCGCCAGCAGCCCCGGACAGGGCGGTGGGAACTATGGCTACACCTTC.

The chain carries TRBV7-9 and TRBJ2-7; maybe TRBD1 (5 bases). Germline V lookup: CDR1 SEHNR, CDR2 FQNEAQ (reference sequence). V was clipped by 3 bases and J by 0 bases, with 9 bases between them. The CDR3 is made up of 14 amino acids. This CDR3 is CASSLTDISYEQYF. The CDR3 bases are TGTGCCAGCAGCTTGACAGATATCTCCTACGAGCAGTACTTC.

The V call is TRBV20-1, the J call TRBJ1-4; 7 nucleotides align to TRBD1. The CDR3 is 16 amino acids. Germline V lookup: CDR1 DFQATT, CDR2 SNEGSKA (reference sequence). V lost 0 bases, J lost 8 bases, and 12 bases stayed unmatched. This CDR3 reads CSARDLGRGGKEKLFF. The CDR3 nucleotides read TGCAGTGCTAGAGATTTGGGCAGGGGGGGCAAGGAAAAACTGTTTTTT.

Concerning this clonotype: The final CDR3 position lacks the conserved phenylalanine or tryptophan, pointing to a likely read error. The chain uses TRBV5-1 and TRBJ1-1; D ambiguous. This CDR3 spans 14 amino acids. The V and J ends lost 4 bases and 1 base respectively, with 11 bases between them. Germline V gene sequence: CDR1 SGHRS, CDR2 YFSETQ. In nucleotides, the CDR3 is TGCGCCAGCAGCGCTCGGACGGGGAACACTGAAGCTTTCCTT. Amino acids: CASSARTGNTEAFL.

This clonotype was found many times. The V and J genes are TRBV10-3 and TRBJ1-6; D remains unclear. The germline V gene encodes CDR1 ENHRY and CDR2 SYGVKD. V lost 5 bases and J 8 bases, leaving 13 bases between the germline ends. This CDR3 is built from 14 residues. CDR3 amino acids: CAISTPGKDSPLHF. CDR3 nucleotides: TGTGCCATCAGTACCCCCGGGAAGGATTCACCCCTCCACTTT.

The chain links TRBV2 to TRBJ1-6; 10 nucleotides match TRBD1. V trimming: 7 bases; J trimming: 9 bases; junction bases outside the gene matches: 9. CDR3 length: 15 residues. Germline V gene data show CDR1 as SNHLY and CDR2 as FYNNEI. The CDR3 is CASTSDRGSGSPLHF. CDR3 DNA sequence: TGTGCCAGCACCTCGGACAGGGGGTCGGGTTCACCCCTCCACTTT.

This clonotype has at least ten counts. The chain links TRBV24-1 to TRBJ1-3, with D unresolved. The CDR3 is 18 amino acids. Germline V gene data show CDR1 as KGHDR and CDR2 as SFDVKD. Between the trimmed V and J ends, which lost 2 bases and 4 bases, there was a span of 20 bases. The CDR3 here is CATSDWGERRGVGNTIYF. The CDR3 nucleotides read TGTGCCACCAGTGATTGGGGTGAGCGCCGAGGAGTCGGAAACACCATATATTTT.

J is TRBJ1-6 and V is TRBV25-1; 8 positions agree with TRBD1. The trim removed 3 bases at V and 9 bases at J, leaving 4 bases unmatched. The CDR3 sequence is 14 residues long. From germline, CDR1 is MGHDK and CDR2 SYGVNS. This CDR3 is CASSDSGGGSPLHF. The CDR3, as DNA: TGTGCCAGCAGTGATTCAGGGGGCGGTTCACCCCTCCACTTT.

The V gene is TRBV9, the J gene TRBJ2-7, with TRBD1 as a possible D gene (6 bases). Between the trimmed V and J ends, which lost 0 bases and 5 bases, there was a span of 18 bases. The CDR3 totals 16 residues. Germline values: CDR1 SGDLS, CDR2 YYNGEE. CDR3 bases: TGTGCCAGCAGCGTAGAATCCGATGCAGGGGCAAACGAGCAGTACTTC. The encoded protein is CASSVESDAGANEQYF. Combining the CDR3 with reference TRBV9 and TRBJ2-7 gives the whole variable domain DSGVTQTPKHLITATGQRVTLRCSPRSGDLSVYWYQQSLDQGLQFLIQYYNGEERAKGNILERFSAQQFPDLHSELNLSSLELGDSALYFCASSVESDAGANEQYFGPGTRLTVT.

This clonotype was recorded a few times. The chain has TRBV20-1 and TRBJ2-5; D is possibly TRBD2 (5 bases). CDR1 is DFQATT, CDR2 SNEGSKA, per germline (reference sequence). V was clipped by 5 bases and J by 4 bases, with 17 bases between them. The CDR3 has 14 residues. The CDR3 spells CSAASLALRETQYF. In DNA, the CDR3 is TGCAGTGCTGCGTCTCTAGCCCTAAGAGAGACCCAGTACTTC.

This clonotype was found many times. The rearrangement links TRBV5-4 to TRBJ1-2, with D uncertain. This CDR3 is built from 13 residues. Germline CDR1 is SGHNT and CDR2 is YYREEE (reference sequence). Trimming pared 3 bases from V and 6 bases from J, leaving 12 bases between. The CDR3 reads CASSYRTENGYTF. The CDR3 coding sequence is TGTGCCAGCAGCTACAGAACGGAGAATGGCTACACCTTC.

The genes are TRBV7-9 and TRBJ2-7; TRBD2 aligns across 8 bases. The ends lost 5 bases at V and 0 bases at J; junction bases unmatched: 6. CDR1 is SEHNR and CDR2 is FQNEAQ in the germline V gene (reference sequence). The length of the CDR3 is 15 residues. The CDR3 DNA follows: TGTGCCAGCAGCCCACGACTAGCGCTCTCCTACGAGCAGTACTTC. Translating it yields CASSPRLALSYEQYF.